This TCR beta chain was captured by sequencing in a study of blood T cell repertoires in COVID-19 (dated by TCRdb to about 2020). Describing the broader study: Collaborator samples came from the United States, Italy and Spain and covered acute and convalescent phases of COVID-19. The samples were drawn from two sources: the first 160 participants of the ongoing ImmuneRACE study, and 1,254 subjects contributed by 6 global collaborators. The dataset comprised deeply sampled blood TCRbeta repertoires from subjects exposed to, actively infected with, or recovered from COVID-19. Where available, HLA class I and class II types were taken from metadata supplied by the sample provider and were not determined by assay-based typing. A de-identified subject ID, COVID-19 status, age in years and sex were almost always included in the sample metadata. The material from the prospective study consisted of cDNA or gDNA derived from T cells, B-cell-depleted T cells, or PBMCs. The repertoires were made available in a free public database intended to serve as a resource for research on the immune response to SARS-CoV-2. Here is what the overall study found, with its caveats: The amount of clinical and demographic metadata varied by source and participant and was provided uncurated.

Details on this clone: Its antigen is currently not known. Per-base quality was not reported, and no clone a single base away is much larger than it.

TCRbeta CDR3 regions were amplified from genomic DNA by means of the immunoSEQ Assay, a bias-controlled multiplex PCR. The original pipeline was this. The number of nucleated cells in each sample was estimated from the amplification of reference gene primers within the assay. To quantify the absolute abundance of each unique TCRbeta CDR3 rearrangement, sequence reads were collapsed and filtered. For each sample, productive Simpson clonality was calculated by taking the square root of Simpson's diversity index across productive rearrangements. This immuneACCESS table, as held by TCRdb, lists in-frame sequences with V and J called but not all clones. Of the missing ones, under half trace to an unresolved V gene in checked studies; the others have no known cause. V, J and clone size derive from that table, while D and trimming were established from the DNA sequence. In all, the sample holds around 250,000 clones, and about 88% of those were seen once. Around 3.9% of the sample rests with the top ten.

In the prospective study, participants were 18 to 89 years old, resided in about two dozen geographic areas of the United States, and were enrolled through a virtual design. Cohort assignment in the prospective study relied on participant-reported clinical history from a screening survey and a study questionnaire. In the prospective study, whole blood, serum and a nasopharyngeal or oropharyngeal swab were collected from each participant by mobile phlebotomists. Participants in the prospective study had the option to provide additional blood draws and questionnaires over a roughly 2-month period. Blood samples from the prospective study were shipped frozen or at room temperature prior to DNA extraction. The cysteine opens and the phenylalanine closes a CDR3 of 15 amino acids. The kept DNA is CDR3 alone, 45 bases in frame from the first base. CDR1 and CDR2 are drawn from the germline V gene (reference sequence): SGHNT, YYREEE. At the junction V is shortened by 2 bases and J by 7 bases, with 15 bases in between.

The rearrangement joined TRBV5-4 to TRBJ1-4; 6 matching bases give a weak D call of TRBD1. This receptor was identified in a man aged 25 to 40 with acute COVID-19. Sequencing was carried out using PBMCs or T cells enriched from blood (not recorded which). The CDR3 reads as follows: CASSFASGGTEKLFF. The DNA reads as follows: TGTGCCAGCAGCTTCGCCTCGGGGGGCACTGAAAAACTGTTTTTT.